Listed below are T cell receptor beta chains from one sample, sequenced in a study of T cell repertoires in cytomegalovirus infection. Their cognate antigens are unknown. TCRdb independently ran MiXCR on the reads; one entry per CDR3 protein. The sample lists roughly 90,000 distinct CDR3 sequences, 25% to 35% occurring once. Material: CD8+ T cells from cultured PBMCs, obtained from culture after CMV antigen stimulation. The receptors were sampled from a human donor in good health (CMV status not recorded). Some clones in this sample may be carry-over from other donors' samples. The CDR3 runs from the conserved cysteine through the conserved F or W. D genes are given only for firm matches.

CDR3 protein: CASSYDTEGGPQHF; J gene: TRBJ1-5; V gene: TRBV6-6; D gene: .
CDR3 protein: CASSPTGQGPSNYGYTF; J gene: TRBJ1-2; V gene: TRBV7-6; D gene: TRBD1
CDR3 protein: CSARLAENEQFF; J gene: TRBJ2-1; V gene: TRBV20-1; D gene: TRBD2
CDR3 protein: CASSITSGMNTEAFF; J gene: TRBJ1-1; V gene: TRBV19; D gene: .
CDR3 protein: CSARFAGGSSYEQYF; J gene: TRBJ2-7; V gene: TRBV20-1; D gene: TRBD2
CDR3 protein: CAWSGRQGSRSYNEQFF; J gene: TRBJ2-1; V gene: TRBV30; D gene: .
CDR3 protein: CASSLGSGANVLTF; J gene: TRBJ2-6; V gene: TRBV12-3/TRBV12-4; D gene: .
CDR3 protein: CASSYKTGLGNSPLHF; J gene: TRBJ1-6; V gene: TRBV7-6; D gene: .
CDR3 protein: CASSSPTGNTEAFF; J gene: TRBJ1-1; V gene: TRBV7-9; D gene: .
CDR3 protein: CASSFGTSGVGKTQYF; J gene: TRBJ2-5; V gene: TRBV7-4; D gene: TRBD2
CDR3 protein: CASSSITGNTIYF; J gene: TRBJ1-3; V gene: TRBV28; D gene: .
CDR3 protein: CASSFPTGANTEAFF; J gene: TRBJ1-1; V gene: TRBV28; D gene: .
CDR3 protein: CASSDRLLRDTDQFF; J gene: TRBJ2-1; V gene: TRBV25-1; D gene: .
CDR3 protein: CASTFRGGLDTQYF; J gene: TRBJ2-3; V gene: TRBV7-6; D gene: .
CDR3 protein: CASKSPPYNEQFF; J gene: TRBJ2-1; V gene: TRBV2; D gene: .
CDR3 protein: CASSMGQGINQPQHF; J gene: TRBJ1-5; V gene: TRBV27; D gene: TRBD1
CDR3 protein: CASSYSIASEAFF; J gene: TRBJ1-1; V gene: TRBV6-5; D gene: .
CDR3 protein: CATSQEAETDTQYF; J gene: TRBJ2-3; V gene: TRBV15; D gene: .
CDR3 protein: CASKIDVGLEDTQYF; J gene: TRBJ2-3; V gene: TRBV7-9; D gene: .
CDR3 protein: CAISESGQASNQPQHF; J gene: TRBJ1-5; V gene: TRBV10-3; D gene: .
CDR3 protein: CASRPTGAANYGYTF; J gene: TRBJ1-2; V gene: TRBV5-6; D gene: TRBD1
CDR3 protein: CASSNYQGYQETQYF; J gene: TRBJ2-5; V gene: TRBV7-2; D gene: .
CDR3 protein: CASSPAVEKQYF; J gene: TRBJ2-3; V gene: TRBV7-2; D gene: .